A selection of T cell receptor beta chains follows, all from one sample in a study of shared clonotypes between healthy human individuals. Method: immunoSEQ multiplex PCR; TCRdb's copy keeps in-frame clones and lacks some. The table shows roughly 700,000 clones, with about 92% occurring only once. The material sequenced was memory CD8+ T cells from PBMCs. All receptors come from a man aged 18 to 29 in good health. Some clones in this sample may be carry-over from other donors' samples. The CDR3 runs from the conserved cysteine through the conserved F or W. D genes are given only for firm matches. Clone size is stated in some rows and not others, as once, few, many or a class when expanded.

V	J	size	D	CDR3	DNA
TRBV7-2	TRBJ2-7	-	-	CASGSYEQYF	TGTGCCAGCGGATCCTACGAGCAGTACTTC
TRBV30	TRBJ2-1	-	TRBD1	CAWSVQGQGYNEQFF	TGTGCCTGGAGTGTACAGGGACAGGGCTACAATGAGCAGTTCTTC
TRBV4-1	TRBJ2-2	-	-	CASSHRGVRDGTNTGELFF	TGCGCCAGCAGCCACCGAGGAGTTCGGGACGGTACGAACACCGGGGAGCTGTTTTTT
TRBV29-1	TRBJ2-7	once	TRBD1	CSVEERTGGYEQYF	TGCAGCGTTGAAGAAAGGACAGGGGGCTACGAGCAGTACTTC
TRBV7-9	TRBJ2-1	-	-	CASSPQGGTALNEQFF	TGTGCCAGCAGCCCCCAGGGGGGTACAGCCTTAAATGAGCAGTTCTTC
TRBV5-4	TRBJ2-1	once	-	CASSTGLVNEQFF	TGTGCCAGCAGCACAGGACTTGTAAATGAGCAGTTCTTC
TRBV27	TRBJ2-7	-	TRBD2	CASSFLGTSGVSSYEQYF	TGTGCCAGCAGTTTCCTCGGGACTAGCGGGGTCTCGTCCTACGAGCAGTACTTC
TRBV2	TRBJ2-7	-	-	CASSPTRGGAHSYEQYF	TGTGCCAGCAGTCCCACCCGAGGGGGGGCCCACTCCTACGAGCAGTACTTC
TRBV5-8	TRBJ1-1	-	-	CASSWSRNTEAFF	TGTGCCAGCAGCTGGTCTAGGAACACTGAAGCTTTCTTT
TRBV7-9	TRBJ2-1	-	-	CASSLSGGLGRTEQFF	TGTGCCAGCAGCTTAAGTGGGGGACTGGGGCGTACTGAGCAGTTCTTC
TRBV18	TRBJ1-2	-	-	CASSSGPRYGYTF	TGTGCCAGCTCATCCGGACCCCGCTATGGCTACACCTTC
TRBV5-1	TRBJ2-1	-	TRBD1	CASSSTGTGYNEQFF	TGCGCCAGCAGCAGTACCGGGACAGGGTACAATGAGCAGTTCTTC
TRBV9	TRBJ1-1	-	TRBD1	CASSVEGRGPTEAFF	TGTGCCAGCAGCGTAGAGGGCAGGGGGCCCACTGAAGCTTTCTTT
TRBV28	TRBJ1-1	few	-	CASSSIRDEAFF	TGTGCCAGCAGTTCGATTCGGGATGAAGCTTTCTTT
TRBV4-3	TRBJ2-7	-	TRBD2	CASSPSLAGWYEQYF	TGCGCCAGCAGCCCCTCCCTAGCGGGGTGGTACGAGCAGTACTTC
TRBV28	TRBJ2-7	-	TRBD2	CASSFPGTSGSYEQYF	TGTGCCAGCAGTTTTCCTGGGACTAGCGGATCCTACGAGCAGTACTTC
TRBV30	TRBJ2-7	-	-	CAWSVRQDSYEQYF	TGTGCCTGGAGTGTCAGACAGGACTCCTACGAGCAGTACTTC
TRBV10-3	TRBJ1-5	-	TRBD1	CAISESGTGTYQPQHF	TGTGCCATCAGTGAGTCTGGGACAGGGACTTATCAGCCCCAGCATTTT
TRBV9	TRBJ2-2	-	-	CASSAAGKGELFF	TGTGCCAGCAGCGCAGCAGGGAAAGGGGAGCTGTTTTTT
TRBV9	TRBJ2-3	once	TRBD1	CASSGSRGTQYF	TGTGCCAGCAGTGGAAGCAGGGGGACGCAGTATTTT
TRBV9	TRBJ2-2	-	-	CASSVALGGINTGELFF	TGTGCCAGCAGCGTAGCCCTGGGCGGGATAAACACCGGGGAGCTGTTTTTT
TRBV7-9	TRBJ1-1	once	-	CASSFGRDTEAFF	TGTGCCAGCAGCTTTGGGCGGGACACTGAAGCTTTCTTT